Sequencing of this TCR beta chain was carried out in a study of T cell responses to AZD1222 COVID-19 vaccine. Broader study findings: All repertoire sampling was performed exclusively after the peak T cell response. Only six or seven AZD1222 recipients were seropositive at baseline. The sample set comprised mostly white British donors with more females, and clonal diversity was possibly underestimated. After two AZD1222 doses, spike-specific TCR breadth and depth rose versus day 0.

This clone was detected only once. Its antigen is as yet unknown. This CDR3 region has 15 residues. The ends lost 0 bases at V and 6 bases at J; junction bases unmatched: 5. Germline CDR1 is SGHRS and CDR2 is YFSETQ. Sequenced by immunoSEQ multiplex PCR; TCRdb stores in-frame clones only, minus some. The sample consists of about 100,000 clones, roughly 89% of them appearing once. This chain connects TRBV5-1 to TRBJ1-5; 8 bases are shared with TRBD1. The receptor was derived from an adult in good health. The specimen was peripheral blood, collected on day 0 of AZD1222 vaccination. This chain's CDR3 is CASSLGQGAGQPQHF. The CDR3 DNA reads as TGCGCCAGCAGCTTGGGGCAGGGGGCCGGTCAGCCCCAGCATTTT.